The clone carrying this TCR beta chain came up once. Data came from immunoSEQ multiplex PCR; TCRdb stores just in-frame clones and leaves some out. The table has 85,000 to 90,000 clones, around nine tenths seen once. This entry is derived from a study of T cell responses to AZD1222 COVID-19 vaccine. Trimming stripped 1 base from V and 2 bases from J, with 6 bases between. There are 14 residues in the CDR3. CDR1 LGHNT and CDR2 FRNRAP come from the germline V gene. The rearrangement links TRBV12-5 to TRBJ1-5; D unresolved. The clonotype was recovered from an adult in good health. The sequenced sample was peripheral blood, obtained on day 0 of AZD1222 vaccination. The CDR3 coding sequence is TGTGCTAGTGGTTTGGAGCAGCGCAATCAGCCCCAGCATTTT. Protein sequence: CASGLEQRNQPQHF.